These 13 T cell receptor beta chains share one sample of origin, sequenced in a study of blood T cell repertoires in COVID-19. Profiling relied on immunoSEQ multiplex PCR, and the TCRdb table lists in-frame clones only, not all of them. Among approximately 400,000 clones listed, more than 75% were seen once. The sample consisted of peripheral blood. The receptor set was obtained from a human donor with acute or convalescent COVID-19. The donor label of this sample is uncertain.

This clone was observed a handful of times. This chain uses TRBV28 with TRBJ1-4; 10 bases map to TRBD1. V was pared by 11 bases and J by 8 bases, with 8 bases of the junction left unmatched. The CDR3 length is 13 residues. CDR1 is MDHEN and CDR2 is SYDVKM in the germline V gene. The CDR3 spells CAARTGGREKLFF. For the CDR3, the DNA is TGTGCCGCCAGGACAGGGGGAAGGGAAAAACTGTTTTTT.

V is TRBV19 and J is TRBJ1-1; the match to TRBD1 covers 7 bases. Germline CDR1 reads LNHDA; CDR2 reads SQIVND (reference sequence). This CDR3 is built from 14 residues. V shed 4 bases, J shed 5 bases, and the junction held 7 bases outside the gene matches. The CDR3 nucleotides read TGTGCCAGTAGTAGGACAGGCGTGGGGACTGAAGCTTTCTTT. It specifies CASSRTGVGTEAFF.

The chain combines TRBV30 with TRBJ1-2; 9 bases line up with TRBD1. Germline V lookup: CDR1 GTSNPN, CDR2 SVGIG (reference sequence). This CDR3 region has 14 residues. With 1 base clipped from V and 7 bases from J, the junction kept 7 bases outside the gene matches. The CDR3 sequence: CAWSAQGARSGYTF. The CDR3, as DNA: TGTGCCTGGAGTGCACAGGGGGCGCGGTCTGGCTACACCTTC.

The CDR3 protein is CASSRSEGTREKLFF. The CDR3 coding sequence is TGTGCCAGCTCACGCTCGGAAGGGACTAGAGAAAAACTGTTTTTT. The chain joins TRBV18 to TRBJ1-4, with D possibly being TRBD1 (5 bases). With 4 bases removed from V and 8 bases from J, the gap between germline ends came to 17 bases. The germline V gene encodes CDR1 KGHSH and CDR2 LQKENI. CDR3 size: 15 residues.

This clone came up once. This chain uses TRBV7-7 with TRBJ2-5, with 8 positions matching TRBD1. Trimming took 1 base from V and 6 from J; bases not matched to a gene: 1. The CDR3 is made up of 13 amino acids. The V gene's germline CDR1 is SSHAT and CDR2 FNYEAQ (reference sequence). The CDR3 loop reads CASSLGQGKTQYF. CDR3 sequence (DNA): TGTGCCAGCAGCTTAGGACAGGGGAAGACCCAGTACTTC.

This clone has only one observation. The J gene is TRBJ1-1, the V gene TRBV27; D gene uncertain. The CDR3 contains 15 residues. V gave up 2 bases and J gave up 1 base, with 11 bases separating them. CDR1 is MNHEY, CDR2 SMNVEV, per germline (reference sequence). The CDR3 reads CASSLSPEANTEAFF. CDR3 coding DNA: TGTGCCAGCAGTTTAAGTCCGGAGGCGAACACTGAAGCTTTCTTT.

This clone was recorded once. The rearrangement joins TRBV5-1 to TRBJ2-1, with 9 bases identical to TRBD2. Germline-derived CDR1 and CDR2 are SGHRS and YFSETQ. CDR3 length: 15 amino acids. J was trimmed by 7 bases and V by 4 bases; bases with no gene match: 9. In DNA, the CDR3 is TGCGCCAGCAGCCTTGGTAGCGGGAGTGGGAATGAGCAGTTCTTC. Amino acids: CASSLGSGSGNEQFF.

CDR3 DNA: TGTGCCAGCACCCGGAGGGATAAGCCCCAGCATTTT. Its translation: CASTRRDKPQHF. The chain combines TRBV28 with TRBJ1-5; unclear D gene. The length of the CDR3 is 12 residues. Per germline, CDR1 MDHEN and CDR2 SYDVKM. V was clipped by 7 bases and J by 8 bases, with 12 bases between them.

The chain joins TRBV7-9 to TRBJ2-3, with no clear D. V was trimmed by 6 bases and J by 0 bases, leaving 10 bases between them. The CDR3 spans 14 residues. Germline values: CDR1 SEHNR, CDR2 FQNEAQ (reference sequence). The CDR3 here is CASRKAASTDTQYF. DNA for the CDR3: TGTGCCAGCAGAAAGGCGGCTAGCACAGATACGCAGTATTTT.

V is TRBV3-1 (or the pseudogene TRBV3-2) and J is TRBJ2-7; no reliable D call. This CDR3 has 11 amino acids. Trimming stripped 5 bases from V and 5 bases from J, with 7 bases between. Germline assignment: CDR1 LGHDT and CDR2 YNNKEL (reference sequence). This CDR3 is CASSARNEQYF. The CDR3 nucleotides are TGTGCCAGCAGCGCGCGGAACGAGCAGTACTTC.

The CDR3 DNA sequence: TGTGCCAGCAGTTCTTATGGACAGGGGGCGTCTGAAGCTTTCTTT. Translation: CASSSYGQGASEAFF. The V call is TRBV27, the J call TRBJ1-1, with 11 bases identical to TRBD1. The CDR3 totals 15 residues. The V segment lost 4 bases and the J segment 6 bases; nucleotides outside the gene matches: 7. Germline CDR1 and CDR2: MNHEY and SMNVEV (reference sequence).

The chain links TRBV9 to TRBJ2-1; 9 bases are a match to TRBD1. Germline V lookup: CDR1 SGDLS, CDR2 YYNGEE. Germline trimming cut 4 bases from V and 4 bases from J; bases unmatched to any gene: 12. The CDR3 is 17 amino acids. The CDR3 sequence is CASSPPQGQGDYNEQFF. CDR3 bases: TGTGCCAGCAGCCCCCCCCAGGGACAGGGTGATTACAATGAGCAGTTCTTC.

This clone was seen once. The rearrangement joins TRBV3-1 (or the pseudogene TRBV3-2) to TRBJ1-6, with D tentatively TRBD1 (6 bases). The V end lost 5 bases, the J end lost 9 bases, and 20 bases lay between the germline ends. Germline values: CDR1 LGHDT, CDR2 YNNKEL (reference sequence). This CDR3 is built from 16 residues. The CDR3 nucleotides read TGTGCCAGCAGCGCCCGGGACAACTCAGCAGGTTCACCCCTCCACTTT. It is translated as CASSARDNSAGSPLHF.